These 18 T cell receptor beta chains were sequenced from one sample in a study of cytomegalovirus exposure and HLA in healthy donors. The PCR was carried out with 60 Vbeta primers and 13 Jbeta primers. Assay: immunoSEQ multiplex PCR; the TCRdb copy retains only in-frame clones and omits some. The profile covers roughly 130,000 clones, with around 80% appearing a single time and about 5.3% taken by the ten largest. The sample was PBMCs. Source of these receptors: a man aged 25-45 years in good health and CMV-seronegative.

This sequence joins TRBV19 and TRBJ2-5; no firm D call. CDR1 LNHDA and CDR2 SQIVND come from the germline V gene (reference sequence). Trimming pared 1 base from V and 2 bases from J, leaving 11 bases between. The CDR3 is 15 residues long. The CDR3 sequence is CASSIGANTQETQYF. Written as DNA, the CDR3 is TGTGCCAGTAGTATAGGGGCGAATACTCAAGAGACCCAGTACTTC.

DNA of the CDR3: TGTGCCGCGAGTCCGCGCGGGGTTAGGTATGGCTACACCTTC. It specifies CAASPRGVRYGYTF. V gene TRBV6-4 combines with J gene TRBJ1-2; D ambiguous. The CDR3 is made up of 14 amino acids. V lost 11 bases and J 5 bases, leaving 21 bases between the germline ends. The germline gives CDR1 MRHNA, CDR2 SNTAGT.

This chain joins TRBV6-4 and TRBJ2-1; the D is unclear. Trimming removed 0 bases from V and 3 bases from J, with 9 bases in between. The CDR3 consists of 15 residues. Germline V gives CDR1 MRHNA, CDR2 SNTAGT. The CDR3 nucleotides are TGTGCCAGCAGTGACTCGAGATACGGCTACAATGAGCAGTTCTTC. Its protein product is CASSDSRYGYNEQFF.

The J gene is TRBJ1-6, the V gene TRBV25-1; tentative D call: TRBD1 (5 bases). Trimming removed 1 base at V and 5 bases at J, with 9 bases between. The CDR3 contains 15 residues. Germline CDR1 MGHDK, CDR2 SYGVNS. CDR3 sequence reads: CASSESPGNNSPLHF. The DNA for the CDR3 is TGTGCCAGCAGTGAATCCCCAGGGAATAATTCACCCCTCCACTTT.

V is TRBV2 and J is TRBJ2-2; 10 bases are a match to TRBD2. The CDR3 is made up of 16 amino acids. Germline V lookup: CDR1 SNHLY, CDR2 FYNNEI. The trim removed 3 bases at V and 4 bases at J, leaving 5 bases unmatched. This CDR3 is CASSEQREGPTGELFF. For the CDR3, the DNA is TGTGCCAGCAGTGAGCAGCGGGAGGGGCCCACCGGGGAGCTGTTTTTT.

This chain connects TRBV28 to TRBJ1-1; D is unclear. V was clipped by 6 bases and J by 1 base, with 15 bases between them. CDR1 is MDHEN and CDR2 is SYDVKM in the germline V gene. CDR3 size: 15 residues. The CDR3 coding sequence is TGTGCCAGCAGGCCCGTTCCGGGATGGAACACTGAAGCTTTCTTT. Translating it yields CASRPVPGWNTEAFF.

This rearrangement joins TRBV15 to TRBJ1-1; TRBD1 aligns across 9 bases. Looked up from germline, CDR1 is LNHNV and CDR2 is YYDKDF (reference sequence). J lost 5 bases, V lost 4 bases, and 5 bases had no gene match. The CDR3 extends over 14 amino acids. This CDR3 reads CATSKDRGRTEAFF. The CDR3 DNA reads as TGTGCCACCAGCAAAGACAGGGGGAGGACTGAAGCTTTCTTT.

The chain has TRBV7-2 and TRBJ2-1; D unclear. V was clipped by 0 bases and J by 16 bases, with 10 bases between them. There are 11 residues in the CDR3. Germline loops: CDR1 SGHTA, CDR2 FQGNSA. This chain's CDR3 is CASSLAKLQFF. The CDR3 DNA sequence: TGTGCCAGCAGCTTAGCGAAGCTGCAATTCTTC.

The CDR3 nucleotides are TGCGCCAGCAGGGACAGTCAGGCTGGAAACACCATATATTTT. It encodes CASRDSQAGNTIYF. The chain carries TRBV5-1 and TRBJ1-3, with D tentatively TRBD1 (6 bases). Germline-derived CDR1 and CDR2 are SGHRS and YFSETQ. There are 14 residues in the CDR3. The V and J ends lost 5 bases and 2 bases respectively, with 11 bases between them.

This chain uses TRBV4-2 with TRBJ1-6; tentatively, D is TRBD1 (5 bases). The V end lost 0 bases, the J end lost 9 bases, and 15 bases lay between the germline ends. The V gene's germline CDR1 is LGHNA and CDR2 YNFKEQ. The CDR3 sequence is 16 residues long. The CDR3 protein is CASSQEPHGTTSPLHF. The CDR3, as DNA: TGTGCCAGCAGCCAAGAACCCCACGGGACTACTTCACCCCTCCACTTT.

This clone has just a few counts. This chain connects TRBV7-2 to TRBJ1-5; 7 bases are a match to TRBD1. Germline V CDR1 and CDR2: SGHTA, FQGNSA. The J segment lost 6 bases and the V segment lost 5 bases, leaving 4 bases of the junction unmatched. CDR3 size: 13 residues. The CDR3: CASSQGVSQPQHF. The CDR3 DNA is TGTGCCAGCAGCCAGGGGGTCAGTCAGCCCCAGCATTTT.

This rearrangement joins TRBV6-6 to TRBJ2-7, with TRBD1 matching over 8 bases. Trimming cost V 5 bases and J 7 bases; bases outside gene matches: 10. The CDR3 is 14 residues long. The germline gives CDR1 MNHNY, CDR2 SVGAGI (reference sequence). The CDR3 loop is CASSTPPGGPEQYF. CDR3 nucleotides: TGTGCCAGCAGTACGCCCCCAGGGGGCCCGGAGCAGTACTTC.

The chain employs TRBV19 and TRBJ2-1; 10 bases fit TRBD2. Trimming at V came to 5 bases and at J to 0 bases, leaving 7 bases not matched to a gene. The CDR3 loop spans 17 amino acids. The germline CDR1 and CDR2 sequences are LNHDA and SQIVND (reference sequence). The CDR3 nucleotides are TGTGCCAGTAGTGCGGGACTAGCGACTCCCTCCTACAATGAGCAGTTCTTC. It is translated as CASSAGLATPSYNEQFF.

This sequence joins TRBV5-4 and TRBJ2-2; 8 bases match TRBD1. Unmatched junction bases numbered 8, after V lost 0 bases and J lost 4 bases. The CDR3 totals 17 residues. The germline V gene encodes CDR1 SGHNT and CDR2 YYREEE (reference sequence). The DNA for the CDR3 is TGTGCCAGCAGCTTGGCAGGGGGCGCGGGCTTCACCGGGGAGCTGTTTTTT. Its protein is CASSLAGGAGFTGELFF.

The V gene is TRBV19, the J gene TRBJ2-7; 8 nucleotides match TRBD1. The CDR3 is 12 residues long. The V segment lost 7 bases and the J segment 4 bases; nucleotides outside the gene matches: 3. Germline CDR1 and CDR2: LNHDA and SQIVND (reference sequence). The CDR3 coding sequence is TGTGCCAGTACTGGGGACAGGTACGAGCAGTACTTC. This sequence encodes CASTGDRYEQYF. The variable domain in full, with the rest retrieved from reference TRBV19 and TRBJ2-7, is DGGITQSPKYLFRKEGQNVTLSCEQNLNHDAMYWYRQDPGQGLRLIYYSQIVNDFQKGDIAEGYSVSREKKESFPLTVTSAQKNPTAFYLCASTGDRYEQYFGPGTRLTVT.

DNA of the CDR3: TGCGCCAGCAGCTTGACTGGACTAAGCTATGGCTACACCTTC. Translating gives CASSLTGLSYGYTF. The V and J genes are TRBV5-1 and TRBJ1-2; D is uncertain. The germline V gene encodes CDR1 SGHRS and CDR2 YFSETQ. Trimming shortened V by 1 base and J by 4 bases, and 11 bases separated the two germline ends. This CDR3 comprises 14 residues.

The chain joins TRBV4-3 to TRBJ2-1, with D maybe TRBD1 (5 bases). This CDR3 has 15 amino acids. V lost 0 bases, J lost 4 bases, and 10 bases lay in between. Germline loops: CDR1 LGHNA, CDR2 YSLEER. The CDR3 sequence: CASSQDIQGYNEQFF. The CDR3 nucleotides read TGCGCCAGCAGCCAAGATATCCAGGGTTACAATGAGCAGTTCTTC.

The V and J genes are TRBV7-2 and TRBJ2-1, with D perhaps TRBD2 (6 bases). The germline gives CDR1 SGHTA, CDR2 FQGNSA. Trimming removed 1 base from V and 9 bases from J, with 22 bases in between. The CDR3 totals 17 residues. CDR3 bases: TGTGCCAGCAGCTTAGGTGCCGGGCAGGGTCGGCGGGGTGAGCAGTTCTTC. Translating it yields CASSLGAGQGRRGEQFF.